The present TCR beta chain was sequenced within a study of T cell clones after liver transplantation. About the study: A pre-transplant mixed lymphocyte reaction with TCRbeta sequencing defined graft-donor-reactive clones followed in post-transplant blood.

Thawed unstimulated PBMCs were FACS-sorted by CD3, CD4 and CD8 into two populations. Assay: immunoSEQ multiplex PCR; the TCRdb copy retains only in-frame clones and omits some. The sample lists roughly 100,000 clones; about 86% were seen once. This CDR3 contains 14 residues. The V gene end was trimmed by 3 bases and the J gene end by 7 bases; junction bases not matched to a gene: 6. Germline-derived CDR1 and CDR2 are KGHSH and LQKENI. The rearrangement uses TRBV18 and TRBJ1-5, with 7 bases identical to TRBD1. This TCR was recovered from a human patient who received a liver transplant. Some T cells may have originated in the graft donor. Material: CD4+ T cells from blood, obtained roughly 50 months after liver transplant. CDR3: CASSPEGAPQPQHF. The DNA of the CDR3 is TGTGCCAGCTCACCCGAGGGGGCCCCACAGCCCCAGCATTTT.